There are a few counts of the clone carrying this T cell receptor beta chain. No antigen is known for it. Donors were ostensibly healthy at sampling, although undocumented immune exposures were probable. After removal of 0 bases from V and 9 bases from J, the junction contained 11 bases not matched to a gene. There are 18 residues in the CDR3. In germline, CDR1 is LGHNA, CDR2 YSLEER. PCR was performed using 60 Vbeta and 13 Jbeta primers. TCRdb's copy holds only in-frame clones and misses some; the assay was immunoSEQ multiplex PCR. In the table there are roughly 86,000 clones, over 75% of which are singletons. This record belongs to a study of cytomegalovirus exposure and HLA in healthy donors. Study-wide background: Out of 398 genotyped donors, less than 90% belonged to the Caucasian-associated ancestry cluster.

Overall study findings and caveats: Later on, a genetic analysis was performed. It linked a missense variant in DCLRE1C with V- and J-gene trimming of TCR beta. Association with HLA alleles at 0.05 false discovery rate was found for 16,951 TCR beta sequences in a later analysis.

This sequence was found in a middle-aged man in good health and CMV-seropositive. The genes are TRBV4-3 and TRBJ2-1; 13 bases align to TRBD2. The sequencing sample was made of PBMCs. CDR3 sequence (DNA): TGCGCCAGCAGCCAAGAGGGCCCAACTAGCGGGGGGGCGTGTGAGCAGTTCTTC. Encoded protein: CASSQEGPTSGGACEQFF.